The 24 T cell receptor beta chains reported below all come from one sample, sequenced in a study of blood T cell repertoires in COVID-19. Generated by immunoSEQ multiplex PCR, the TCRdb table keeps only in-frame clones and is missing some. The profile shows under 300,000 clones, roughly 80% of them singletons. Sequencing was done on a sample of peripheral blood. Source of these receptors: a man aged 55-75 years who had recovered from COVID-19.

V and J are TRBV5-6 and TRBJ2-3; TRBD1 matches at 12 bases. The CDR3 consists of 16 residues. Unmatched junction bases numbered 11, after V lost 7 bases and J lost 5 bases. From germline, CDR1 is SGHDT and CDR2 YYEEEE. CDR3 sequence reads: CASAPGQGARGDTQYF. The CDR3 region has the DNA TGTGCCAGCGCACCGGGACAGGGGGCGAGGGGAGATACGCAGTATTTT.

The chain has TRBV5-6 and TRBJ1-1, with TRBD1 as a possible D gene (6 bases). The CDR3 consists of 12 residues. CDR1 is SGHDT, CDR2 YYEEEE, per germline. The ends were cut back, 1 base at V and 10 bases at J, with 11 bases in the middle. In nucleotides, the CDR3 is TGTGCCAGCAGCTTGTTTGGCAGGGGAGCTTTCTTT. Encoded protein: CASSLFGRGAFF. The whole variable domain, filled in from reference TRBV5-6 and TRBJ1-1, reads DAGVTQSPTHLIKTRGQQVTLRCSPKSGHDTVSWYQQALGQGPQFIFQYYEEEERQRGNFPDRFSGHQFPNYSSELNVNALLLGDSALYLCASSLFGRGAFFGQGTRLTVV.

The chain carries TRBV19 and TRBJ1-4, with D perhaps TRBD1 (6 bases). Germline lookup yields CDR1 LNHDA and CDR2 SQIVND (reference sequence). The V end was cut by 5 bases, the J end by 0 bases, with 10 bases between. CDR3 length: 15 amino acids. CDR3 in DNA: TGTGCCAGTAGTCTTAGACAGGCAACTAATGAAAAACTGTTTTTT. Its translation is CASSLRQATNEKLFF.

This chain links TRBV29-1 with TRBJ2-7, with D maybe TRBD1 (5 bases). This CDR3 spans 11 amino acids. The ends were cut back, 6 bases at V and 3 bases at J, with 9 bases in the middle. Germline V gives CDR1 SQVTM, CDR2 ANQGSEA. CDR3 DNA sequence: TGCAGCGTCGCCGACAGCTACGAGCAGTACTTC. Amino acids: CSVADSYEQYF.

The gene calls are TRBV30 and TRBJ2-1; D is undetermined. The CDR3 contains 13 residues. V lost 2 bases and J lost 9, with 14 bases in between. Germline values: CDR1 GTSNPN, CDR2 SVGIG (reference sequence). CDR3 amino acids: CAWSSNGRSEQFF. CDR3 nucleotide sequence: TGTGCCTGGAGTTCGAATGGTAGAAGTGAGCAGTTCTTC.

The chain uses TRBV29-1 and TRBJ2-5; the match to TRBD1 covers 7 bases. The germline CDR1 and CDR2 sequences are SQVTM and ANQGSEA. The ends lost 6 bases at V and 5 bases at J; junction bases unmatched: 3. The CDR3 length is 11 residues. The CDR3 protein is CSVTGWETQYF. The CDR3 DNA reads as TGCAGCGTGACAGGGTGGGAGACCCAGTACTTC. Full variable domain (missing parts from reference TRBV29-1 and TRBJ2-5): SAVISQKPSRDICQRGTSLTIQCQVDSQVTMMFWYRQQPGQSLTLIATANQGSEATYESGFVIDKFPISRPNLTFSTLTVSNMSPEDSSIYLCSVTGWETQYFGPGTRLLVL.

V is TRBV30 and J is TRBJ2-2; 9 positions match TRBD1. V lost 3 bases, J lost 5 bases, and 7 bases stayed unmatched. Germline CDR1 reads GTSNPN; CDR2 reads SVGIG (reference sequence). CDR3 length: 15 amino acids. DNA of the CDR3: TGTGCCTGGAGGGGGGACAGGGTTAGGACCGGGGAGCTGTTTTTT. The encoded protein is CAWRGDRVRTGELFF.

The chain links TRBV5-6 to TRBJ2-7; D is uncertain. Germline lookup yields CDR1 SGHDT and CDR2 YYEEEE. The CDR3 consists of 14 residues. Trimming took 1 base from V and 5 from J, leaving 13 bases between them. The CDR3 spells CASSLRLRGHEQYF. CDR3 DNA sequence: TGTGCCAGCAGCTTGCGGCTCCGCGGCCACGAGCAGTACTTC. The variable domain in full, completed from reference TRBV5-6 and TRBJ2-7, reads DAGVTQSPTHLIKTRGQQVTLRCSPKSGHDTVSWYQQALGQGPQFIFQYYEEEERQRGNFPDRFSGHQFPNYSSELNVNALLLGDSALYLCASSLRLRGHEQYFGPGTRLTVT.

The V and J genes are TRBV6-2 or TRBV6-3 and TRBJ2-3, with TRBD2 identical over 9 bases. Germline V CDR1 and CDR2: MNHEY, SVGEGT. J gave up 5 bases and V 2 bases, and 11 bases lay outside the gene matches. The CDR3 totals 17 residues. CDR3 region: CASSYEFGGGAVDTQYF. The CDR3 coding sequence is TGTGCCAGCAGTTACGAGTTTGGCGGGGGGGCAGTAGATACGCAGTATTTT.

V usage is TRBV28 and J usage is TRBJ2-7; D is unclear. The V end lost 2 bases, the J end lost 3 bases, and 8 bases lay between the germline ends. CDR1 and CDR2 from the germline V gene are MDHEN and SYDVKM. The CDR3 is 13 residues long. CDR3 DNA sequence: TGTGCCAGCAGTTTAAGTACACGCTACGAGCAGTACTTC. This sequence encodes CASSLSTRYEQYF.

This clone was observed a single time. The gene calls are TRBV14 and TRBJ2-7; 7 bases align to TRBD2. V gave up 1 base and J gave up 3 bases; unmatched junction bases: 6. From germline, CDR1 is SGHDN and CDR2 FVKESK. The CDR3 has 15 residues. DNA of the CDR3: TGTGCCAGCAGCCAAGTGGCGGGAGTCAGCTACGAGCAGTACTTC. Translation gives CASSQVAGVSYEQYF.

For the CDR3, the DNA is TGTGCCAGCAGTGATGACAGTTTCCAAGAGACCCAGTACTTC. As protein: CASSDDSFQETQYF. The V call is TRBV6-1, the J call TRBJ2-5, with D maybe TRBD1 (5 bases). The V end was cut by 3 bases, the J end by 1 base, with 9 bases between. CDR1 is MNHNS and CDR2 is SASEGT in the germline V gene. CDR3 length: 14 amino acids.

The gene calls are TRBV5-1 and TRBJ2-6, with TRBD2 identical over 7 bases. CDR3 length: 17 residues. V was clipped by 3 bases and J by 2 bases; unmatched bases: 8. Germline assignment: CDR1 SGHRS and CDR2 YFSETQ. This CDR3 reads CASSYDGRAAGANVLTF. DNA for the CDR3: TGCGCCAGCAGCTACGATGGGAGGGCAGCTGGGGCCAACGTCCTGACTTTC.

The rearrangement uses TRBV21-1 and TRBJ2-7; the table calls TRBD2, which could not be checked here. TRBV21-1 is a pseudogene segment. CDR3 length: 15 residues. This CDR3 is CASSNLAGVTYEQYF. The DNA of the CDR3 is TGTGCCAGCAGCAATCTAGCGGGGGTAACCTACGAGCAGTACTTC.

The V and J genes are TRBV27 and TRBJ2-1; possibly TRBD2 for D (6 bases). CDR3 length equals 13 residues. Germline values: CDR1 MNHEY, CDR2 SMNVEV (reference sequence). Trimming cost V 6 bases and J 9 bases, with 15 bases left between them. CDR3 bases: TGTGCCAGCAGCTCCGGGACTCGTGTTGAGCAGTTCTTC. It translates to CASSSGTRVEQFF.

V usage is TRBV6-5 and J usage is TRBJ1-5; no clear D. This CDR3 region has 13 residues. V lost 7 bases and J 6 bases, leaving 13 bases between the germline ends. In germline, CDR1 is MNHEY, CDR2 SVGAGI. The CDR3 region has the DNA TGTGCCAGCACCTTGACCCGGGGTCAGCCCCAGCATTTT. As protein: CASTLTRGQPQHF.

V is TRBV9 and J is TRBJ1-1; 7 bases fit TRBD1. Losses at the gene ends were 2 bases for V and 6 bases for J; bases not matched to a gene: 4. Per the germline V gene, CDR1 is SGDLS and CDR2 is YYNGEE. The CDR3 loop spans 13 amino acids. CDR3 coding DNA: TGTGCCAGCAGCGTCGGGACAGTACCTGAAGCTTTCTTT. Its protein product is CASSVGTVPEAFF.

The V gene is TRBV4-2, the J gene TRBJ1-5, with D possibly TRBD1 on 5 matching bases. CDR1 and CDR2 from the germline V gene are LGHNA and YNFKEQ. Trimming pared 0 bases from V and 11 bases from J, leaving 17 bases between. This CDR3 comprises 15 residues. The CDR3 here is CASSQEDNGGMSQHF. In DNA, the CDR3 is TGTGCCAGCAGCCAAGAGGACAATGGGGGGATGTCCCAGCATTTT.

The rearrangement links TRBV2 to TRBJ2-3, with TRBD2 matching over 7 bases. Germline trimming cut 11 bases from V and 1 base from J; bases unmatched to any gene: 6. The length of the CDR3 is 13 residues. In germline, CDR1 is SNHLY, CDR2 FYNNEI. CDR3 protein: CAGKRDRTDTQYF. For the CDR3, the DNA is TGTGCCGGGAAGCGGGATCGCACAGATACGCAGTATTTT.

This clone was observed a single time. The chain employs TRBV6-1 and TRBJ2-7; 10 bases are a match to TRBD2. CDR1 is MNHNS and CDR2 is SASEGT in the germline V gene. CDR3 length equals 16 residues. With V trimmed by 4 bases and J by 2 bases, 8 bases remained unmatched. CDR3 protein: CASSGVTSGVPYEQYF. The CDR3 DNA reads TGTGCCAGCAGTGGAGTAACTAGCGGGGTTCCCTACGAGCAGTACTTC.

This chain joins TRBV11-3 and TRBJ2-1; 11 bases fit TRBD1. The V segment lost 0 bases and the J segment 9 bases; nucleotides outside the gene matches: 10. Germline lookup yields CDR1 SGHNT and CDR2 YENEEA. The CDR3 runs 17 residues. The CDR3 is CASSLELLGTGGGEQFF. In DNA form, the CDR3 reads TGTGCCAGCAGCTTAGAGTTGTTGGGGACAGGGGGGGGTGAGCAGTTCTTC. Combining the CDR3 with reference TRBV11-3 and TRBJ2-1 gives the whole variable domain EAGVVQSPRYKIIEKKQPVAFWCNPISGHNTLYWYLQNLGQGPELLIRYENEEAVDDSQLPKDRFSAERLKGVDSTLKIQPAELGDSAVYLCASSLELLGTGGGEQFFGPGTRLTVL.

The V gene is TRBV24-1, the J gene TRBJ2-3, with 8 bases identical to TRBD1. The CDR3 extends over 16 amino acids. V was pared by 0 bases and J by 5 bases, with 6 bases of the junction left unmatched. In germline, CDR1 is KGHDR, CDR2 SFDVKD. The CDR3 nucleotides read TGTGCCACCAGTGATTTGGGGGACAGGAGGAGAGATACGCAGTATTTT. Translation gives CATSDLGDRRRDTQYF.

The CDR3 region has the DNA TGTGCCACCAGCAGAGATCGGGGGACCTCCTTTGCAACTAATGAAAAACTGTTTTTT. Translation gives CATSRDRGTSFATNEKLFF. The chain has TRBV15 and TRBJ1-4, with TRBD1 as a possible D gene (5 bases). Germline assignment: CDR1 LNHNV and CDR2 YYDKDF (reference sequence). Trimming shortened V by 0 bases and J by 0 bases, and 17 bases separated the two germline ends. The CDR3 sequence is 19 residues long.

The V and J genes are TRBV7-8 and TRBJ2-5; possibly TRBD1 for D (5 bases). Germline V lookup: CDR1 SGHVS, CDR2 FQNEAQ. This CDR3 contains 15 residues. V was clipped by 4 bases and J by 2 bases, with 14 bases between them. CDR3 amino acids: CASSSAGNWQETQYF. In nucleotides, the CDR3 is TGTGCCAGCAGCTCCGCAGGGAATTGGCAAGAGACCCAGTACTTC. Full variable domain (outside the CDR3, taken from reference TRBV7-8 and TRBJ2-5): GAGVSQSPRYKVAKRGQDVALRCDPISGHVSLFWYQQALGQGPEFLTYFQNEAQLDKSGLPSDRFFAERPEGSVSTLKIQRTQQEDSAVYLCASSSAGNWQETQYFGPGTRLLVL.